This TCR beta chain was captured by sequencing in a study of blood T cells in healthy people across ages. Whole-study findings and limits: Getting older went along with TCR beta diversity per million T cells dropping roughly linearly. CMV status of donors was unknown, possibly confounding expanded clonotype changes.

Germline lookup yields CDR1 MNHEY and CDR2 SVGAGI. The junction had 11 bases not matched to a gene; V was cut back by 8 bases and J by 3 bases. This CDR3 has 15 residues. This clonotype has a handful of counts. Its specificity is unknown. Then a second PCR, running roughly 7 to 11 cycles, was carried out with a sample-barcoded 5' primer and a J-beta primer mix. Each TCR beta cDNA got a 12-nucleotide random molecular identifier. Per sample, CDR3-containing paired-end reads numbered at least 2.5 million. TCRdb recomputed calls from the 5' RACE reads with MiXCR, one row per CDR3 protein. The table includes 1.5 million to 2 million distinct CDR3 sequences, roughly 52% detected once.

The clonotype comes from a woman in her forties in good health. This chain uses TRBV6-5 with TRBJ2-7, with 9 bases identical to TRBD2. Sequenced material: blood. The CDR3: CASSTPGLALYEQYF. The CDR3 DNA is TGTGCCAGCTCGACACCGGGACTAGCCCTCTACGAGCAGTACTTC.